A selection of T cell receptor beta chains follows, all from one sample in a study of T cells in Graves' hyperthyroidism and ophthalmopathy. Using its own MiXCR run on the multiplex PCR reads, TCRdb lists one record per CDR3 protein. Of approximately 710,000 distinct CDR3 sequences in the sample, around 16% were seen once. Specimen: blood. The source is a man aged 50 to 59 with Graves' hyperthyroidism. Each CDR3 is given with its conserved first and last residue. The D gene is left open where the match is weak. For some rows the clone size is stated as once, few or many, or as a class when expanded; others skip it.

j_gene: TRBJ2-1
abundance: .
d_gene: TRBD2
v_gene: TRBV7-3
CDR3nt: TGTGCCAGCAGCTTAAGGGAGGGCGGGTTCCATGAGCAGTTCTTC
CDR3aa: CASSLREGGFHEQFF

j_gene: TRBJ2-7
abundance: .
d_gene: TRBD1
v_gene: TRBV27
CDR3nt: TGTGCCAGCAGTTTGTTGGACAGGTTGGGGGAGCAGTACTTC
CDR3aa: CASSLLDRLGEQYF

j_gene: TRBJ2-7
abundance: few
d_gene: .
v_gene: TRBV20-1
CDR3nt: TGCAGTGCTAGGGTTGGTGCTGCCTACGAGCAGTACTTC
CDR3aa: CSARVGAAYEQYF

j_gene: TRBJ2-1
abundance: many
d_gene: .
v_gene: TRBV20-1
CDR3nt: TGCAGTGCTAGTCGTGGGGGACTTCACAATGAGCAGTTCTTC
CDR3aa: CSASRGGLHNEQFF

j_gene: TRBJ1-4
abundance: .
d_gene: .
v_gene: TRBV15
CDR3nt: TGTGCCACCAGCAGAGATCGAGGGGGGGCTGAAAAGCTGTTTTTT
CDR3aa: CATSRDRGGAEKLFF

j_gene: TRBJ2-7
abundance: many
d_gene: .
v_gene: TRBV29-1
CDR3nt: TGCAGCGTAGCAGACAGCCCGCACGAGCAGTACTTC
CDR3aa: CSVADSPHEQYF

j_gene: TRBJ1-1
abundance: .
d_gene: .
v_gene: TRBV7-3
CDR3nt: TGTGCCAGCAGCAAACGCAAGGGGGTAAACACTGAAGCTTTCTTT
CDR3aa: CASSKRKGVNTEAFF

j_gene: TRBJ2-1
abundance: many
d_gene: TRBD2
v_gene: TRBV10-3
CDR3nt: TGTGCCATCAGTGAGACGGGACTAGCGGACTCCTACAATGAGCAGTTCTTC
CDR3aa: CAISETGLADSYNEQFF

j_gene: TRBJ1-4
abundance: many
d_gene: .
v_gene: TRBV25-1
CDR3nt: TGTGCCAGCAGTGAAGCCCCGGGACGGACGAATGAAAAACTGTTTTTT
CDR3aa: CASSEAPGRTNEKLFF

j_gene: TRBJ1-1
abundance: .
d_gene: TRBD1
v_gene: TRBV7-9
CDR3nt: TGTGCCAGCAGCGCCTGGGGCAGGGGGGACGTGAACACTGAAGCTTTCTTT
CDR3aa: CASSAWGRGDVNTEAFF

j_gene: TRBJ1-2
abundance: many
d_gene: TRBD1
v_gene: TRBV2
CDR3nt: TGTGCCAGCAGTGAAACCGGGACAGGAGTCTATGGCTACACCTTC
CDR3aa: CASSETGTGVYGYTF

j_gene: TRBJ2-3
abundance: few
d_gene: .
v_gene: TRBV2
CDR3nt: TGTGCCAGCAGTGAAAGGCGCTCTAAACCAAATACGCAGTATTTT
CDR3aa: CASSERRSKPNTQYF

j_gene: TRBJ2-1
abundance: .
d_gene: .
v_gene: TRBV6-1
CDR3nt: TGTGCCAGCCTTTGGTTTGCTGAGCAGTTCTTC
CDR3aa: CASLWFAEQFF

j_gene: TRBJ1-6
abundance: many
d_gene: .
v_gene: TRBV6-1
CDR3nt: TGTGCCAGCAGTGTCGCAGGGGTTGGGAATTCACCCCTCCACTTT
CDR3aa: CASSVAGVGNSPLHF

j_gene: TRBJ1-6
abundance: .
d_gene: TRBD1
v_gene: TRBV9
CDR3nt: TGTGCCAGCAGCGCCAGACAGGGGTCGGATAATTCACCCCTCCACTTT
CDR3aa: CASSARQGSDNSPLHF

j_gene: TRBJ1-2
abundance: many
d_gene: TRBD1
v_gene: TRBV28
CDR3nt: TGTGCCAGCAGCGCCCTGGGACAGGCAACAGACTATGGCTACACCTTC
CDR3aa: CASSALGQATDYGYTF

j_gene: TRBJ1-5
abundance: .
d_gene: .
v_gene: TRBV12-3/TRBV12-4
CDR3nt: TGTGCCAGCAGTGAGTCGGACGGTCAGCCCCAGCATTTT
CDR3aa: CASSESDGQPQHF

j_gene: TRBJ2-2
abundance: .
d_gene: .
v_gene: TRBV9
CDR3nt: TGTGCCAGCAGCGAGGGCGGCGCGGACGGGGAGCTGTTTTTT
CDR3aa: CASSEGGADGELFF

j_gene: TRBJ2-1
abundance: few
d_gene: TRBD2
v_gene: TRBV7-9
CDR3nt: TGTGCCAGCAGCCCGAGACTAGCGGGAGTAAGCAAACTCTCCTACAATGAGCAGTTCTTC
CDR3aa: CASSPRLAGVSKLSYNEQFF

j_gene: TRBJ1-2
abundance: .
d_gene: .
v_gene: TRBV18
CDR3nt: TGTGCCAGCTCACCATACCGGGGGGCAGGCGGCTACACCTTC
CDR3aa: CASSPYRGAGGYTF

j_gene: TRBJ2-1
abundance: many
d_gene: .
v_gene: TRBV5-1
CDR3nt: TGCGCCAGCAGCTTGACACGTGGGGACTCGCCGCTTCACAATGAGCAGTTCTTC
CDR3aa: CASSLTRGDSPLHNEQFF

j_gene: TRBJ2-5
abundance: .
d_gene: TRBD1
v_gene: TRBV5-1
CDR3nt: TGCGCCAGCAGCTGGGGGACAGCGCACCAAGAGACCCAGTACTTC
CDR3aa: CASSWGTAHQETQYF

j_gene: TRBJ1-2
abundance: many
d_gene: .
v_gene: TRBV11-2
CDR3nt: TGTGCCAGCAGCCCAGAGGCAGGGCCCTATGGCTACACCTTC
CDR3aa: CASSPEAGPYGYTF

j_gene: TRBJ2-3
abundance: many
d_gene: .
v_gene: TRBV29-1
CDR3nt: TGCAGCGTTGCCCGGGATACGCAGTATTTT
CDR3aa: CSVARDTQYF

j_gene: TRBJ2-5
abundance: many
d_gene: .
v_gene: TRBV28
CDR3nt: TGTGCCAGCAGTTTCGGCGGCGGCCAAGAGACCCAGTACTTC
CDR3aa: CASSFGGGQETQYF

j_gene: TRBJ1-2
abundance: few
d_gene: TRBD1
v_gene: TRBV20-1
CDR3nt: TGCAGTGCTCAGGAATGGACAGGGTTTGGCTACACCTTC
CDR3aa: CSAQEWTGFGYTF

j_gene: TRBJ2-7
abundance: few
d_gene: .
v_gene: TRBV5-1
CDR3nt: TGCGCCAGCAGCGCCCCTGACAGCTCCTACGAGCAGTACTTC
CDR3aa: CASSAPDSSYEQYF